The T cell receptor (beta chain) described here comes from a study of post-analysis software for immune sequencing data. General study points: Same-batch samples co-clustered strongly by F measure. TRBV5-6, TRBV5-1 and TRBV20-1 belonged to a set of about 5 TRBV segments that were more frequent in patients than controls.

Germline CDR1 is MNHEY and CDR2 is SVGAGI. The CDR3 contains 16 residues. Unique molecular identifiers were present in the TCR beta cDNA libraries. One entry per CDR3 protein, called by TCRdb with MiXCR from the PCR reads. The repertoire holds some 240,000 distinct CDR3 sequences, with 36% as singletons. As concerns this clonotype: The antigen remains undetermined. This may arise from a read error, as a much more abundant clone is one base away.

The chain uses TRBV6-5 and TRBJ2-1; 8 bases are shared with TRBD2. The assigned J gene may be wrong: the sequence end matches TRBJ2-7 better. What was sequenced was blood. This sequence was found in a girl aged 10 to 17 with multiple sclerosis. CDR3 in DNA: TGTGCCAGCAGCCGAGGAGCGGGAGTTCGCTACAATGAGCAGTACTTC. It codes for CASSRGAGVRYNEQYF.